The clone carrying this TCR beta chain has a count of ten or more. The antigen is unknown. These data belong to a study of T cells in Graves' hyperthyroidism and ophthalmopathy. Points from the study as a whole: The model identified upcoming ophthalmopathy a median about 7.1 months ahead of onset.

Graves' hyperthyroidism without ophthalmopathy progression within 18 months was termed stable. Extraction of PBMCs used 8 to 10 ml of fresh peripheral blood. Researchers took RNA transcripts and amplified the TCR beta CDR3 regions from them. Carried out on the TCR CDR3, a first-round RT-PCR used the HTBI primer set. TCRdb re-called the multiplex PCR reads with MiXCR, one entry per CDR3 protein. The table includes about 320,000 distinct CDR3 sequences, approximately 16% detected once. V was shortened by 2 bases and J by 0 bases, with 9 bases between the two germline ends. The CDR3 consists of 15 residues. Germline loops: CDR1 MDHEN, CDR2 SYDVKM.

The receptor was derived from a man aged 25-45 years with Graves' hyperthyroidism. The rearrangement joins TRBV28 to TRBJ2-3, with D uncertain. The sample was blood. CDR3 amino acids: CASSLNPASTDTQYF. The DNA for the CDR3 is TGTGCCAGCAGTTTAAACCCCGCTAGCACAGATACGCAGTATTTT.